These 31 T cell receptor beta chains originate from one sample sequenced in a study of blood T cell repertoires in COVID-19. This table comes from immunoSEQ multiplex PCR, and its TCRdb copy is limited to in-frame clones, with some not included. This table has about 270,000 clones, around 82% appearing once. Specimen: peripheral blood. The receptors shown here come from a woman aged 18-29 years with acute or convalescent COVID-19.

This rearrangement joins TRBV3-1 (or the pseudogene TRBV3-2) to TRBJ2-3, with 14 nucleotides matching TRBD2. V trimming: 4 bases; J trimming: 4 bases; junction bases outside the gene matches: 7. The CDR3 totals 17 residues. Germline CDR1 reads LGHDT; CDR2 reads YNNKEL (reference sequence). This CDR3 reads CASSRGTSGRLADTQYF. In nucleotides, the CDR3 is TGTGCCAGCAGCCGTGGGACTAGCGGGAGATTAGCAGATACGCAGTATTTT.

The rearrangement links TRBV7-8 to TRBJ2-1, with 9 bases fitting TRBD2. The junction had 12 bases not matched to a gene; V was cut back by 6 bases and J by 6 bases. Germline V gives CDR1 SGHVS, CDR2 FQNEAQ. The CDR3 contains 16 residues. The CDR3 nucleotides are TGTGCCAGCAGGCTTGGCGGGAGGGGGGGATCCAATGAGCAGTTCTTC. It yields the protein CASRLGGRGGSNEQFF.

The gene calls are TRBV18 and TRBJ2-7; 7 positions match TRBD1. CDR1 and CDR2 (germline): KGHSH, LQKENI. The trim removed 8 bases at V and 5 bases at J, leaving 9 bases unmatched. This CDR3 contains 13 residues. The CDR3 sequence: CASTGDSFNEQYF. The CDR3 DNA sequence: TGTGCCAGCACTGGGGACAGCTTCAACGAGCAGTACTTC.

V and J are TRBV2 and TRBJ1-3; D is ambiguous. In germline, CDR1 is SNHLY, CDR2 FYNNEI. The V end was cut by 3 bases, the J end by 7 bases, with 22 bases between. The CDR3 runs 17 residues. Here the CDR3 reads CASSDFIRVLMRNTIYF. The CDR3 DNA reads as TGTGCCAGCAGTGACTTTATCCGGGTCTTGATGCGTAACACCATATATTTT.

This clone was seen a handful of times. The chain recombines TRBV29-1 with TRBJ2-5; 8 nucleotides line up with TRBD2. This CDR3 has 14 residues. Per the germline V gene, CDR1 is SQVTM and CDR2 is ANQGSEA. V was clipped by 4 bases and J by 5 bases; unmatched bases: 9. CDR3 nucleotide sequence: TGCAGCGTTGGAAGCGGGAGCGGGTGGGAGACCCAGTACTTC. This translates into CSVGSGSGWETQYF. Filled out from reference TRBV29-1 and TRBJ2-5, the complete variable domain reads SAVISQKPSRDICQRGTSLTIQCQVDSQVTMMFWYRQQPGQSLTLIATANQGSEATYESGFVIDKFPISRPNLTFSTLTVSNMSPEDSSIYLCSVGSGSGWETQYFGPGTRLLVL.

This chain's CDR3 is CASSPGTDTQYF. The CDR3 DNA is TGTGCCAGCAGCCCCGGGACAGATACGCAGTATTTT. The chain links TRBV6-2 or TRBV6-3 to TRBJ2-3; D is ambiguous. The germline V gene has CDR1 MNHEY and CDR2 SVGEGT. V was clipped by 6 bases and J by 3 bases, with 7 bases between them. CDR3 length: 12 amino acids.

J is TRBJ1-1 and V is TRBV3-1 (or the pseudogene TRBV3-2); D is perhaps TRBD1 (5 bases). Looked up from germline, CDR1 is LGHDT and CDR2 is YNNKEL (reference sequence). V was clipped by 1 base and J by 4 bases, with 19 bases between them. The length of the CDR3 is 17 residues. The CDR3 DNA sequence: TGTGCCAGCAGCCAAGTGGATTACTTGACAGCGCCCACTGAAGCTTTCTTT. It specifies CASSQVDYLTAPTEAFF.

This chain links TRBV2 with TRBJ2-2; tentatively, D is TRBD1 (6 bases). There are 14 residues in the CDR3. Germline CDR1 reads SNHLY; CDR2 reads FYNNEI. V lost 4 bases and J lost 0, with 6 bases in between. The CDR3 spells CASSGTANTGELFF. The CDR3 nucleotides read TGTGCCAGCAGTGGGACAGCGAACACCGGGGAGCTGTTTTTT.

This rearrangement joins TRBV12-3 or TRBV12-4 to TRBJ1-1; D call uncertain. Deletions cut 6 bases from V and 2 bases from J, with 10 bases between. CDR3 size: 13 residues. CDR3 in amino acids: CASSPSTNTEAFF. In DNA form, the CDR3 reads TGTGCCAGCAGCCCGTCGACAAACACTGAAGCTTTCTTT.

V and J are TRBV19 and TRBJ1-6, with 7 bases that match TRBD1. The CDR3 sequence is 18 residues long. CDR1 LNHDA and CDR2 SQIVND come from the germline V gene (reference sequence). The V gene end was trimmed by 5 bases and the J gene end by 0 bases; junction bases not matched to a gene: 10. This chain's CDR3 is CASSLGTVTHSYNSPLHF. DNA of the CDR3: TGTGCCAGTAGTCTCGGGACAGTAACTCACTCCTATAATTCACCCCTCCACTTT.

This rearrangement joins TRBV7-3 to TRBJ2-2; a possible D gene is TRBD2 (5 bases). V was shortened by 1 base and J by 5 bases, with 11 bases between the two germline ends. Germline CDR1 is SGHTA and CDR2 is FQGTGA. This CDR3 is 15 amino acids long. The CDR3 is CASSLKPRGTGELFF. CDR3 DNA: TGTGCCAGCAGCTTAAAACCCCGGGGAACCGGGGAGCTGTTTTTT.

This chain connects TRBV7-2 to TRBJ1-2, with D hard to call. Germline V gene sequence: CDR1 SGHTA, CDR2 FQGNSA. Trimming shortened V by 7 bases and J by 6 bases, and 15 bases separated the two germline ends. There are 13 residues in the CDR3. In nucleotides, the CDR3 is TGTGCCAGCACCCTTTTTAGTGTGAATGGCTACACCTTC. This codes for CASTLFSVNGYTF.

J is TRBJ2-7 and V is TRBV29-1, with TRBD1 matching 9 bases. From germline, CDR1 is SQVTM and CDR2 ANQGSEA. The CDR3 runs 14 residues. The J segment lost 7 bases and the V segment lost 7 bases, leaving 14 bases of the junction unmatched. The chain's CDR3 is CSAGGGTGSGEQYF. DNA for the CDR3: TGCAGCGCCGGGGGAGGGACAGGGTCGGGAGAGCAGTACTTC.

V is TRBV12-3 or TRBV12-4 and J is TRBJ1-2; 7 nucleotides line up with TRBD1. The V and J ends lost 5 bases and 6 bases, in that order; junction bases with no gene match: 6. The CDR3 extends over 13 amino acids. CDR3 sequence reads: CASSPGGLDGYTF. The CDR3 DNA is TGTGCCAGCAGTCCAGGGGGGCTGGATGGCTACACCTTC.

The chain combines TRBV4-1 with TRBJ1-1, with D unclear. V was cut by 0 bases and J by 0 bases, with 5 bases left in between. The CDR3 has 14 residues. CDR1 and CDR2 from the germline V gene are MGHRA and YSYEKL. Written as DNA, the CDR3 is TGCGCCAGCAGCCAAGATCAAATGAACACTGAAGCTTTCTTT. Translating it yields CASSQDQMNTEAFF.

The J gene is TRBJ2-2, the V gene TRBV27; TRBD1 might be the D (5 bases). V dropped 6 bases and J dropped 2 bases, with 22 bases sitting between them. This CDR3 is 18 amino acids long. The germline gives CDR1 MNHEY, CDR2 SMNVEV (reference sequence). CDR3 sequence (DNA): TGTGCCAGCAGCCTAACCCCCCCAGGGATCCTTAACACCGGGGAGCTGTTTTTT. Amino acids: CASSLTPPGILNTGELFF.

The chain is built from TRBV6-5 and TRBJ2-2; 13 bases line up with TRBD2. The CDR3 extends over 15 amino acids. Germline CDR1 reads MNHEY; CDR2 reads SVGAGI. The CDR3 nucleotides are TGTGCGACTACTAGCGGGAGGGTCAACACCGGGGAGCTGTTTTTT. Translation gives CATTSGRVNTGELFF.

The genes are TRBV5-5 and TRBJ1-6, with 7 bases matching TRBD1. The CDR3 covers 17 residues. Germline CDR1 reads SGHKS; CDR2 reads YYEKEE (reference sequence). The ends lost 1 base at V and 4 bases at J; junction bases unmatched: 8. Written as DNA, the CDR3 is TGTGCCAGCAGCTTGTACCCAGACAGGGATTATAATTCACCCCTCCACTTT. Residues: CASSLYPDRDYNSPLHF.

In DNA, the CDR3 is TGTGCCAGCAGCTTAGCCCTAGAAGCGGGAGGGGGTGGAAACGAGCAGTACTTC. Translating it yields CASSLALEAGGGGNEQYF. The chain links TRBV7-8 to TRBJ2-7, with 10 bases lining up with TRBD2. V lost 0 bases, J lost 5 bases, and 13 bases stayed unmatched. In germline, CDR1 is SGHVS, CDR2 FQNEAQ. This CDR3 spans 18 amino acids.

This clone was seen once. The chain recombines TRBV15 with TRBJ1-2, with D perhaps TRBD1 (5 bases). The germline CDR1 and CDR2 sequences are LNHNV and YYDKDF (reference sequence). Trimming stripped 1 base from V and 7 bases from J, with 19 bases between. CDR3 length: 16 residues. The CDR3 protein is CATSRADIPTMGGYTF. The DNA of the CDR3 is TGTGCCACCAGCAGAGCGGACATCCCCACAATGGGTGGCTACACCTTC.

This clone was counted once. The V call is TRBV10-3, the J call TRBJ2-7, with a possible D match to TRBD2 (6 bases). The germline CDR1 and CDR2 sequences are ENHRY and SYGVKD. The CDR3 consists of 15 residues. Trimming stripped 6 bases from V and 5 bases from J, with 20 bases between. In DNA form, the CDR3 reads TGTGCCATCAGCGACCAGGACCCTCGGAGGGACGAGCAGTACTTC. Its protein product is CAISDQDPRRDEQYF.

The chain joins TRBV28 to TRBJ1-5, with unresolved D. CDR1 and CDR2 (germline): MDHEN, SYDVKM. V was clipped by 8 bases and J by 6 bases, with 14 bases between them. The CDR3 runs to 13 residues. CDR3 nucleotides: TGTGCCAGCCGGGGTGGGGTGGGTCAGCCCCAGCATTTT. Translating it yields CASRGGVGQPQHF.

This chain joins TRBV6-5 and TRBJ2-1; TRBD1 agrees at 8 bases. J was trimmed by 9 bases and V by 6 bases; bases with no gene match: 1. The CDR3 runs to 11 residues. The V gene's germline CDR1 is MNHEY and CDR2 SVGAGI. CDR3 residues: CASRGTGEQFF. In DNA form, the CDR3 reads TGTGCCAGCAGGGGGACAGGTGAGCAGTTCTTC.

The V call is TRBV24-1, the J call TRBJ1-6; possibly TRBD1 for D (6 bases). V dropped 2 bases and J dropped 7 bases, with 11 bases sitting between them. CDR1 and CDR2 (germline): KGHDR, SFDVKD. This CDR3 has 15 amino acids. CDR3 region: CATSDSRGGNSPLHF. In DNA, the CDR3 is TGTGCCACCAGTGATTCAAGGGGGGGGAATTCACCCCTCCACTTT.

CDR3: CSVVPSGRVYEQYF. The CDR3 region has the DNA TGCAGCGTTGTTCCTAGCGGGAGGGTTTACGAGCAGTACTTC. The V call is TRBV29-1, the J call TRBJ2-7; TRBD2 agrees at 12 bases. The CDR3 is made up of 14 amino acids. J lost 4 bases, V lost 4 bases, and 5 bases had no gene match. CDR1 is SQVTM, CDR2 ANQGSEA, per germline.

The J gene is TRBJ1-2, the V gene TRBV7-2; D is uncertain. V was shortened by 3 bases and J by 8 bases, with 13 bases between the two germline ends. This CDR3 comprises 13 residues. Germline V gene data show CDR1 as SGHTA and CDR2 as FQGNSA. CDR3 loop: CASSFEPTPGYTF. CDR3 coding DNA: TGTGCCAGCAGCTTCGAGCCCACCCCGGGCTACACCTTC. The variable domain in full, completed from reference TRBV7-2 and TRBJ1-2, reads GAGVSQSPSNKVTEKGKDVELRCDPISGHTALYWYRQSLGQGLEFLIYFQGNSAPDKSGLPSDRFSAERTGGSVSTLTIQRTQQEDSAVYLCASSFEPTPGYTFGSGTRLTVV.

V is TRBV18 and J is TRBJ2-1; 7 positions match TRBD1. Trimming at V came to 3 bases and at J to 4 bases, leaving 6 bases not matched to a gene. Per germline, CDR1 KGHSH and CDR2 LQKENI. This CDR3 has 15 residues. DNA for the CDR3: TGTGCCAGCTCACCCCCCGGGACAGTATACAATGAGCAGTTCTTC. Amino acids: CASSPPGTVYNEQFF. Using reference TRBV18 and TRBJ2-1 for the parts outside the CDR3, the full variable domain is NAGVMQNPRHLVRRRGQEARLRCSPMKGHSHVYWYRQLPEEGLKFMVYLQKENIIDESGMPKERFSAEFPKEGPSILRIQQVVRGDSAAYFCASSPPGTVYNEQFFGPGTRLTVL.

The chain links TRBV4-2 to TRBJ2-5; 9 bases line up with TRBD2. The CDR3 totals 16 residues. CDR1 is LGHNA, CDR2 YNFKEQ, per germline. V dropped 1 base and J dropped 1; count of bases not matched to a gene: 4. The CDR3 nucleotides read TGTGCCAGCAGCCAAGTGGGTAGCGGGGGCCAAGAGACCCAGTACTTC. Amino acid sequence: CASSQVGSGGQETQYF.

The V gene is TRBV7-9, the J gene TRBJ1-4; TRBD1 is a possible D gene (5 bases). Trimming removed 4 bases at V and 7 bases at J, with 10 bases between. CDR3 length: 13 amino acids. CDR1 and CDR2 from the germline V gene are SEHNR and FQNEAQ (reference sequence). This CDR3 reads CASSSMGREKLFF. CDR3 nucleotide sequence: TGTGCCAGCAGCTCTATGGGGCGTGAAAAACTGTTTTTT.

This clone was found once. This chain uses TRBV11-3 with TRBJ2-2, with 10 bases identical to TRBD2. The ends lost 3 bases at V and 13 bases at J; junction bases unmatched: 5. The CDR3 has 13 residues. CDR1 is SGHNT and CDR2 is YENEEA in the germline V gene. The CDR3 here is CASSFTSGIGLFF. CDR3 DNA: TGTGCCAGCAGCTTTACTAGCGGGATTGGGCTGTTTTTT.

The chain is built from TRBV9 and TRBJ2-6, with D uncertain. Per the germline V gene, CDR1 is SGDLS and CDR2 is YYNGEE. V dropped 4 bases and J dropped 1 base, with 6 bases sitting between them. The CDR3 totals 14 residues. The CDR3 sequence: CASSISSGANVLTF. CDR3 nucleotides: TGTGCCAGCAGCATCAGTTCTGGGGCCAACGTCCTGACTTTC.